The 18 T cell receptor beta chains listed next were all sequenced from one sample in a study of siplizumab effects on memory and regulatory T cells. Produced via immunoSEQ multiplex PCR; TCRdb's table is partial and in-frame only. In the table there are about 120,000 clones, 93% of which are singletons. Sequenced input: non-Treg CD4+ T cells sorted from blood. These receptors were obtained from a human donor in good health.

The chain joins TRBV4-2 to TRBJ2-3, with TRBD2 identical over 13 bases. The V and J ends lost 4 bases and 1 base, in that order; junction bases with no gene match: 17. This CDR3 contains 21 residues. Germline values: CDR1 LGHNA, CDR2 YNFKEQ. In nucleotides, the CDR3 is TGTGCCAGCAGCCGTCAAATACCGGAGACTAGCGGGGGGATCCGCACAGATACGCAGTATTTT. Residues: CASSRQIPETSGGIRTDTQYF.

This CDR3 reads CASSHGQGNSDEQYF. The CDR3 region has the DNA TGTGCCAGCTCCCATGGGCAGGGCAATAGCGACGAGCAGTACTTC. The genes are TRBV27 and TRBJ2-7, with D perhaps assigned TRBD1 or TRBD2 (5 bases each). CDR1 is MNHEY, CDR2 SMNVEV, per germline (reference sequence). Between the trimmed V and J ends, which lost 8 bases and 5 bases, there was a span of 22 bases. The CDR3 is made up of 15 amino acids.

This chain connects TRBV6-5 to TRBJ2-7; the match to TRBD2 covers 9 bases. This CDR3 is 16 amino acids long. The trim removed 2 bases at V and 5 bases at J, leaving 10 bases unmatched. Germline CDR1 and CDR2: MNHEY and SVGAGI. The CDR3 sequence: CASSYPGRGGFDEQYF. In nucleotides, the CDR3 is TGTGCCAGCAGTTACCCGGGGCGGGGGGGCTTCGACGAGCAGTACTTC.

The J gene is TRBJ1-2, the V gene TRBV27; D unresolved. Germline assignment: CDR1 MNHEY and CDR2 SMNVEV (reference sequence). CDR3 length: 15 amino acids. Between the trimmed V and J ends, which lost 0 bases and 0 bases, there was a span of 8 bases. In DNA form, the CDR3 reads TGTGCCAGCAGTTTATCGAGGCAGACTAACTATGGCTACACCTTC. Translating it yields CASSLSRQTNYGYTF.

This chain uses TRBV11-1 with TRBJ2-5, with D perhaps matching TRBD2 (6 bases). V was trimmed by 5 bases and J by 2 bases, leaving 12 bases between them. In germline, CDR1 is SGHAT, CDR2 FQDESV (reference sequence). The length of the CDR3 is 14 residues. In DNA form, the CDR3 reads TGTGCCAGCAGCCCGGGCCGGGGGCAAGAGACCCAGTACTTC. Translating gives CASSPGRGQETQYF.

This clone was seen once. This chain connects TRBV7-2 to TRBJ2-7, with D unresolved. Between the trimmed V and J ends, which lost 2 bases and 3 bases, there was a span of 8 bases. Germline V gene lookup returns CDR1 SGHTA and CDR2 FQGNSA. This CDR3 has 13 amino acids. The CDR3 protein is CASSLRQGYEQYF. As DNA, the CDR3 is TGTGCCAGCAGCTTAAGACAAGGCTACGAGCAGTACTTC.

The chain joins TRBV7-9 to TRBJ2-1; TRBD2 might be the D (6 bases). Germline CDR1 is SEHNR and CDR2 is FQNEAQ (reference sequence). The CDR3 runs 19 residues. Between the trimmed V and J ends, which lost 5 bases and 0 bases, there was a span of 23 bases. This CDR3 reads CASSALPRGARSSYNEQFF. CDR3 in DNA: TGTGCCAGCAGCGCACTACCGCGCGGGGCCAGAAGCTCCTACAATGAGCAGTTCTTC.

The V and J genes are TRBV7-2 and TRBJ1-2, with D possibly matching TRBD1 (5 bases). Trimming removed 3 bases from V and 8 bases from J, with 10 bases in between. The germline V gene has CDR1 SGHTA and CDR2 FQGNSA. This CDR3 has 12 residues. CDR3 sequence (DNA): TGTGCCAGCAGCTTGGACACGGAAGGCTACACCTTC. This translates into CASSLDTEGYTF.

The chain employs TRBV7-9 and TRBJ2-1; no reliable D call. The CDR3 is 13 amino acids. Germline CDR1 SEHNR, CDR2 FQNEAQ (reference sequence). Deletions cut 4 bases from V and 9 bases from J, with 13 bases between. CDR3 in amino acids: CASSSVAPGEQFF. The CDR3 bases are TGTGCCAGCAGCTCCGTAGCACCCGGTGAGCAGTTCTTC.

The chain carries TRBV19 and TRBJ2-7; D may be TRBD1 (5 bases). Germline V gene lookup returns CDR1 LNHDA and CDR2 SQIVND (reference sequence). Trimming shortened V by 5 bases and J by 1 base, and 12 bases separated the two germline ends. The CDR3 sequence is 14 residues long. The CDR3 is CASSQTVNSYEQYF. CDR3 DNA sequence: TGTGCCAGTAGTCAGACAGTAAATTCCTACGAGCAGTACTTC.

V and J are TRBV6-5 and TRBJ2-7, with D tentatively TRBD1 (6 bases). Trimming took 0 bases from V and 2 from J, leaving 11 bases between them. The CDR3 runs 15 residues. Germline assignment: CDR1 MNHEY and CDR2 SVGAGI. CDR3 in amino acids: CASSYSWTAPYEQYF. CDR3 DNA: TGTGCCAGCAGTTACTCTTGGACAGCCCCCTACGAGCAGTACTTC.

V usage is TRBV6-1 and J usage is TRBJ2-3, with a possible D match to TRBD1 (5 bases). This CDR3 is built from 15 residues. V was cut by 6 bases and J by 3 bases, with 16 bases left in between. Germline CDR1 and CDR2: MNHNS and SASEGT. The CDR3 protein is CASSRQQFGTDTQYF. For the CDR3, the DNA is TGTGCCAGCAGCCGACAGCAGTTTGGGACAGATACGCAGTATTTT.

The J gene is TRBJ2-7, the V gene TRBV19; 8 bases align to TRBD1. Germline lookup yields CDR1 LNHDA and CDR2 SQIVND (reference sequence). This CDR3 spans 14 amino acids. V was clipped by 5 bases and J by 2 bases; unmatched bases: 5. CDR3 nucleotides: TGTGCCAGTAGTCTCGGACAGGGAACCTACGAGCAGTACTTC. It translates to CASSLGQGTYEQYF.

The V and J genes are TRBV4-3 and TRBJ2-2; no firm D call. The germline CDR1 and CDR2 sequences are LGHNA and YSLEER. The CDR3 is made up of 14 amino acids. V lost 0 bases and J lost 2, with 4 bases in between. This CDR3 reads CASSQDLNTGELFF. The CDR3 coding sequence is TGCGCCAGCAGCCAAGATCTAAACACCGGGGAGCTGTTTTTT.

The chain combines TRBV27 with TRBJ1-5; 7 bases line up with TRBD1. The trim removed 6 bases at V and 7 bases at J, leaving 9 bases unmatched. The CDR3 runs to 14 residues. CDR1 and CDR2 from the germline V gene are MNHEY and SMNVEV (reference sequence). For the CDR3, the DNA is TGTGCCAGCAGCGGAATAGGGGGCGCGCAGCCCCAGCATTTT. It translates to CASSGIGGAQPQHF.

The J gene is TRBJ2-5, the V gene TRBV5-1, with D hard to call. CDR1 and CDR2 (germline): SGHRS, YFSETQ. Trimming removed 0 bases from V and 0 bases from J, with 6 bases in between. CDR3 length equals 14 residues. This CDR3 reads CASSLAQYQETQYF. In nucleotides, the CDR3 is TGCGCCAGCAGCTTGGCCCAGTACCAAGAGACCCAGTACTTC.

The J gene is TRBJ2-5, the V gene TRBV6-1; perhaps TRBD1 as D (6 bases). Deletions cut 2 bases from V and 7 bases from J, with 11 bases between. The CDR3 loop spans 13 amino acids. Germline V gene data show CDR1 as MNHNS and CDR2 as SASEGT. As DNA, the CDR3 is TGTGCCAGCAGTGAACACAGGGAAGGGACCCAGTACTTC. Protein sequence: CASSEHREGTQYF.

The chain joins TRBV7-7 to TRBJ2-5, with D unclear. The CDR3 sequence is 13 residues long. The V and J ends lost 1 base and 5 bases respectively, with 8 bases between them. Looked up from germline, CDR1 is SSHAT and CDR2 is FNYEAQ (reference sequence). CDR3 sequence: CASSLGPKETQYF. In DNA form, the CDR3 reads TGTGCCAGCAGCTTAGGGCCAAAGGAGACCCAGTACTTC.